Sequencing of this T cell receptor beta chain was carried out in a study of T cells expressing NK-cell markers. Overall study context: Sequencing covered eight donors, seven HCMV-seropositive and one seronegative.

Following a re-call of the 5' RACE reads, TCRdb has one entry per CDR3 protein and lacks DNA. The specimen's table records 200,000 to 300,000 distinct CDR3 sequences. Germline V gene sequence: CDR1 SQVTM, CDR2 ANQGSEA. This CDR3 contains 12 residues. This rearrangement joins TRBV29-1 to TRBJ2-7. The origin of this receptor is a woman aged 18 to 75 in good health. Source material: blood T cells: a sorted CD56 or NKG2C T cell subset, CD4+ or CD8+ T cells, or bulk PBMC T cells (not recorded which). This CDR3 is CSVDTGSYEQYF.